Detailed here is one T cell receptor beta chain. In the authors' workflow: Estimates of nucleated cell counts were drawn from the amplification of reference gene primers. The method was immunoSEQ multiplex PCR; TCRdb's version includes in-frame clones alone and lacks a portion of them. D and trimming come from the DNA, and the V and J calls and clone size come from that table. Among 100,000 to 150,000 clones listed, less than 90% were seen once. CDR1 is MDHEN and CDR2 is SYDVKM in the germline V gene. The V end lost 6 bases, the J end lost 0 bases, and 8 bases lay between the germline ends. The CDR3 covers 14 residues. This specimen comes from a study of blood T cell repertoires in COVID-19. Study as a whole: The United States, Italy and Spain provided the acute and convalescent COVID-19 samples.

Sequencing was carried out using peripheral blood. The rearrangement joins TRBV28 to TRBJ1-4; D is unresolved. The sequence was collected from an elderly man with active or convalescent COVID-19. The CDR3 DNA reads TGTGCCAGCAGCACCGGGACAACTAATGAAAAACTGTTTTTT. Amino acid sequence: CASSTGTTNEKLFF.